This paragraph reports one TCR beta chain. What it recognizes is unknown. At the Johns Hopkins FTIC core, DNA taken from cultured CD4+ T cells was sequenced by way of the Oncomine TCR Beta short-read assay. One entry per CDR3 protein, called by TCRdb with MiXCR from the PCR reads. The sample holds about 12,000 distinct CDR3 sequences, more than 50% seen once. This specimen comes from a study of vaccination and CD4 T cells after COVID-19. About the research overall: Convalescent donors totaled six males and four females, including two who were Hispanic. Cells were stimulated with overlapping spike peptide pools from SARS-CoV-2, HCoV-NL63, HCoV-OC43 and HCoV-229E.

The CDR3 is made up of 14 amino acids. Germline V CDR1 and CDR2: LNHDA, SQIVND (reference sequence). V shed 9 bases, J shed 4 bases, and the junction held 9 bases outside the gene matches. Treatment: roughly ten-day PBMC culture with coronavirus spike peptide pools or control peptides (ViraFEST assay). At both days 3 and 7, half the medium was replaced with fresh IL-2 medium. Sequenced material: CD4+ T cells from blood, cultured in vitro. The receptor's source is a human donor who had recovered from COVID-19. This chain joins TRBV19 and TRBJ2-1; 7 nucleotides agree with TRBD1. The DNA of the CDR3 is TGTGCCAGCGATGCAGGGACAGCATACAATGAGCAGTTCTTC. The encoded protein is CASDAGTAYNEQFF.